A selection of T cell receptor beta chains follows, all from one sample in a study of cytomegalovirus exposure and HLA in healthy donors. The table came from immunoSEQ multiplex PCR; TCRdb's copy has only in-frame clones and leaves some out. The sample yields around 100,000 clones, around 80% seen once. Sequencing was performed on PBMCs. Receptor source: a woman aged 18-29 years in good health and CMV-seropositive. Both conserved end residues are part of each CDR3. The order of the fields is V gene, clone size, J gene, D gene, CDR3 protein, CDR3 DNA. The D gene is left open where the match is weak. Rows may omit the clone size; those that give it use once, few, many or a size class.

>TRBV15|-|TRBJ2-1|-
CATSRDSSNEQFF
TGTGCCACCAGCAGAGATAGCAGCAATGAGCAGTTCTTC
>TRBV27|-|TRBJ1-1|-
CASSLGLLATEAFF
TGTGCCAGCAGTTTAGGACTTCTTGCCACTGAAGCTTTCTTT
>TRBV13|-|TRBJ2-3|-
CASSLAEVDFTDTQYF
TGTGCCAGCAGCTTAGCAGAGGTAGATTTCACAGATACGCAGTATTTT
>TRBV7-9|-|TRBJ1-4|TRBD1
CASDRGEEKLFF
TGTGCCAGCGACAGGGGTGAGGAAAAACTGTTTTTT
>TRBV7-9|-|TRBJ2-7|TRBD1
CASSGTGTGGWEQYF
TGTGCCAGCAGCGGGACGGGAACAGGGGGCTGGGAGCAGTACTTC
>TRBV7-6|-|TRBJ2-7|TRBD2
CASSLSGTVYEQYF
TGTGCCAGCAGCTTAAGCGGGACGGTATACGAGCAGTACTTC
>TRBV6-1|-|TRBJ1-3|TRBD1
CASSETGSGNTIYF
TGTGCCAGCAGTGAGACAGGGTCCGGAAACACCATATATTTT
>TRBV6-4|-|TRBJ2-3|-
CASSARLLATDTQYF
TGTGCCAGCAGCGCCCGACTACTTGCCACAGATACGCAGTATTTT
>TRBV5-1|-|TRBJ1-2|TRBD1
CASSLATGQGGYTF
TGCGCCAGCAGCTTGGCCACGGGACAGGGTGGCTACACCTTC
>TRBV9|-|TRBJ1-5|-
CASSVGASNQPQHF
TGTGCCAGCAGCGTAGGGGCTAGCAATCAGCCCCAGCATTTT
>TRBV9|-|TRBJ2-7|TRBD2
CASSAASGPYEQYF
TGTGCCAGCAGCGCTGCTAGCGGGCCTTACGAGCAGTACTTC
>TRBV7-9|-|TRBJ1-5|-
CASSLGAFDQPQHF
TGTGCCAGCAGCTTGGGGGCTTTTGATCAGCCCCAGCATTTT
>TRBV15|-|TRBJ1-5|-
CATSRAGNQPQHF
TGTGCCACCAGCAGAGCGGGGAATCAGCCCCAGCATTTT
>TRBV6-1|-|TRBJ1-2|TRBD1
CASSGGQGFDYTF
TGTGCCAGCAGTGGGGGACAGGGCTTTGACTACACCTTC
>TRBV19|-|TRBJ2-7|TRBD2
CASSKQREANEQYF
TGTGCCAGTAGTAAGCAGCGGGAGGCCAACGAGCAGTACTTC
>TRBV6-5|-|TRBJ2-7|-
CASSDQGSSYEQYF
TGTGCCAGCAGTGATCAGGGGAGCTCCTACGAGCAGTACTTC
>TRBV5-4|-|TRBJ1-4|TRBD1
CASRDRVTEKLFF
TGTGCCAGCAGGGACAGGGTAACTGAAAAACTGTTTTTT
>TRBV7-2|-|TRBJ2-2|-
CASSLVPGTGELFF
TGTGCCAGCAGCTTAGTACCCGGGACCGGGGAGCTGTTTTTT
>TRBV6-6|-|TRBJ2-5|-
CASSYSGGETQYF
TGTGCCAGCAGTTACTCAGGGGGAGAGACCCAGTACTTC
>TRBV28|-|TRBJ1-1|-
CASSFGGADTEAFF
TGTGCCAGCAGTTTCGGGGGGGCGGACACTGAAGCTTTCTTT
>TRBV6-6|-|TRBJ2-2|-
CASRRSAGELFF
TGTGCCAGCAGGAGGAGCGCCGGGGAGCTGTTTTTT
>TRBV7-9|-|TRBJ1-4|-
CASSLGGRKGNEKLFF
TGTGCCAGCAGCTTAGGCGGGCGGAAGGGTAATGAAAAACTGTTTTTT
>TRBV7-9|-|TRBJ1-2|-
CASSRGHFYGYTF
TGTGCCAGCAGCAGGGGACACTTCTATGGCTACACCTTC
>TRBV12-2|-|TRBJ2-6|-
CASRLLSSGANVLTF
TGTGCAAGTCGCTTATTGAGCTCTGGGGCCAACGTCCTGACTTTC
>TRBV5-1|-|TRBJ1-2|TRBD1
CASSPQGADYGYTF
TGCGCCAGCAGCCCCCAGGGGGCAGACTATGGCTACACCTTC
>TRBV5-1|-|TRBJ2-7|TRBD2
CASSLPTVTSGRDYEQYF
TGCGCCAGCAGCCTACCAACAGTGACTAGCGGGAGGGACTACGAGCAGTACTTC
>TRBV4-1|-|TRBJ2-6|-
CASSQPGIKSGANVLTF
TGCGCCAGCAGCCAACCAGGGATAAAATCTGGGGCCAACGTCCTGACTTTC
>TRBV6-5|once|TRBJ2-7|-
CASSYETSPYEQYF
TGTGCCAGCAGTTACGAGACTAGTCCATACGAGCAGTACTTC
>TRBV6-5|-|TRBJ1-2|TRBD1
CASSYSTGQPNGGYTF
TGTGCCAGCAGTTACTCGACGGGACAGCCGAACGGTGGCTACACCTTC